There are many counts of the clone carrying this TCR beta chain. Its antigen is as yet unknown. MiXCR was run by TCRdb on the RT-PCR reads, yielding one entry per CDR3 protein. The sample shows around 160,000 distinct CDR3 sequences, approximately 11% of them seen only once. V lost 4 bases, J lost 0 bases, and 3 bases stayed unmatched. The CDR3 spans 14 residues. Germline V gene lookup returns CDR1 SQVTM and CDR2 ANQGSEA. These data originate in a study of response to subunit inactivated influenza vaccine. General study points: Authors suggested few new T cells are recruited by each seasonal influenza vaccination.

This clonotype was obtained from a man aged 50 to 59 who received an inactivated influenza vaccine. Sequencing was performed on non-naive T cells sorted from PBMCs, taken roughly 46 days after vaccination. The V call is TRBV29-1, the J call TRBJ2-3; 8 nucleotides match TRBD2. CDR3 sequence (DNA): TGCAGCGTTGGTAGCGGGATAAGCACAGATACGCAGTATTTT. This translates into CSVGSGISTDTQYF.